This paragraph reports one T cell receptor beta chain. The identical CDR3 is also encoded by other nucleotide sequences in the sample. This entry belongs to a study of blood T cell repertoires in COVID-19. As for the study in general: Acute and convalescent COVID-19 samples came from the United States, Italy and Spain. Nucleic acid was either cDNA or gDNA, and it came from T cells, B-cell-depleted T cells, or PBMCs.

The data were produced by immunoSEQ multiplex PCR, yet TCRdb's version contains in-frame clones alone and is incomplete. The table has roughly 140,000 clones, approximately 90% seen once; the top ten hold roughly 4.3%. CDR3 size: 13 residues. Trimming stripped 3 bases from V and 1 base from J, with 6 bases between. Germline V gene data show CDR1 as SEHNR and CDR2 as FQNEAQ (reference sequence). The receptor was isolated from a middle-aged woman with acute or convalescent COVID-19. The source material was peripheral blood. The rearrangement links TRBV7-9 to TRBJ1-1; no definite D call. The CDR3, as DNA: TGTGCCAGCAGCTTCAGAGGGAACACTGAAGCTTTCTTT. Encoded protein: CASSFRGNTEAFF.